This is a list of T cell receptor beta chains from one sample in a study of blood T cell repertoires in COVID-19. TCRdb keeps only in-frame clones here, not all; method: immunoSEQ multiplex PCR. The table has about 190,000 clones, approximately 91% seen once. Sequencing input: peripheral blood. The receptors were gathered from a man aged 40-55 years with acute or convalescent COVID-19. Each CDR3 is given with its conserved first and last residue. Fields, in order: CDR3 protein, CDR3 DNA, V gene, D gene, clone size, J gene. D genes are given only for firm matches. Only part of the rows carry a size: once, few, many, or a class if the clone is expanded.

CASSPSAGTANTEAFF,TGTGCCAGCTCCCCTTCTGCCGGGACAGCGAACACTGAAGCTTTCTTT,TRBV18,TRBD1,once,TRBJ1-1
CASSQNRATETQYF,TGTGCCAGCAGTCAGAACAGGGCTACAGAGACCCAGTACTTC,TRBV27,NA,NA,TRBJ2-5
CASSPDRGRGRFF,TGCGCCAGCAGCCCCGACAGGGGCCGAGGTCGGTTCTTC,TRBV4-1,TRBD1,NA,TRBJ2-1
CASSPGEYGYTF,TGTGCCAGCAGCCCCGGGGAGTATGGCTACACCTTC,TRBV12-3/TRBV12-4,NA,NA,TRBJ1-2
CASSLPSESQYF,TGTGCCAGCAGCCTCCCAAGCGAATCCCAGTACTTC,TRBV5-4,NA,NA,TRBJ2-5
CASSLDPYRNEKLFF,TGTGCCAGCAGTCTAGACCCGTACCGTAATGAAAAACTGTTTTTT,TRBV6-5,NA,NA,TRBJ1-4
CASGDSRRGLGEQYF,TGTGCCAGCGGAGACTCCCGAAGGGGGCTAGGAGAGCAGTACTTC,TRBV19,TRBD1,once,TRBJ2-7
CASSSLGTGGADTQYF,TGTGCCAGCAGTTCCCTCGGGACAGGGGGGGCAGATACGCAGTATTTT,TRBV6-5,TRBD1,NA,TRBJ2-3
CASSRQGSNQPQHF,TGTGCCAGCAGTCGGCAGGGAAGCAATCAGCCCCAGCATTTT,TRBV2,NA,NA,TRBJ1-5
CASSFGKQRGHTDTQYF,TGTGCCAGCAGCTTCGGAAAACAGCGGGGACACACAGATACGCAGTATTTT,TRBV7-9,NA,NA,TRBJ2-3
CASSPLSGQGADTQYF,TGTGCCAGCAGCCCACTCTCTGGACAGGGAGCAGATACGCAGTATTTT,TRBV4-2,TRBD1,NA,TRBJ2-3
CASSLGQGPTPQHF,TGTGCCAGCAGCTTGGGGCAGGGCCCGACGCCCCAGCATTTT,TRBV5-8,NA,few,TRBJ1-5
CASSPGVYGYTF,TGTGCCAGCAGCCCAGGGGTCTATGGCTACACCTTC,TRBV6-6,NA,once,TRBJ1-2
CSVGRADTQYF,TGCAGCGTTGGCCGGGCAGATACGCAGTATTTT,TRBV29-1,NA,NA,TRBJ2-3
CASSYQPSGNNEQFF,TGTGCCAGCAGTTATCAGCCTAGCGGAAACAATGAGCAGTTCTTC,TRBV6-5,TRBD2,NA,TRBJ2-1
CASSWTPPQHF,TGTGCCAGTAGTTGGACTCCTCCCCAGCATTTT,TRBV19,NA,NA,TRBJ1-5
CASSQEGGVYYGYTF,TGCGCCAGCAGCCAAGAAGGAGGGGTCTACTATGGCTACACCTTC,TRBV4-1,NA,NA,TRBJ1-2
CASSLLSFGAELFF,TGTGCCAGCAGCTTATTAAGCTTTGGGGCGGAACTGTTTTTT,TRBV11-2,NA,NA,TRBJ1-4
CASSLAGTGGASPPAFF,TGCGCCAGCAGCTTGGCCGGGACAGGGGGCGCGTCCCCCCCAGCTTTCTTT,TRBV5-1,TRBD1,NA,TRBJ1-1
CASSLVSAGELFF,TGTGCCAGCAGCTTAGTTAGCGCCGGGGAGCTGTTTTTT,TRBV7-9,NA,NA,TRBJ2-2
CASSSASGGRNEQFF,TGTGCCAGCAGTTCAGCTAGCGGGGGGCGGAATGAGCAGTTCTTC,TRBV6-5,TRBD2,NA,TRBJ2-1
CASSQNRDRAHEQYF,TGTGCCAGCAGTCAGAACCGGGACAGGGCCCACGAGCAGTACTTC,TRBV6-8,TRBD1,NA,TRBJ2-7
CASSPGLASYNEQFF,TGCGCCAGCAGCCCGGGACTAGCGTCCTACAATGAGCAGTTCTTC,TRBV5-1,TRBD2,NA,TRBJ2-1
CASSLTGVQPQHF,TGTGCCAGCAGTCTTACAGGGGTTCAGCCCCAGCATTTT,TRBV5-8,TRBD1,NA,TRBJ1-5
CASSEGAGTGNEKLFF,TGCGCCAGCAGTGAAGGCGCCGGGACAGGGAATGAAAAACTGTTTTTT,TRBV10-1,TRBD1,NA,TRBJ1-4
CASSEVASGQETQYF,TGCGCCAGCAGTGAGGTGGCTAGCGGACAAGAGACCCAGTACTTC,TRBV10-1,TRBD2,NA,TRBJ2-5
CASSLGAGWETQYF,TGTGCCAGCAGCTTAGGTGCAGGCTGGGAGACCCAGTACTTC,TRBV7-2,NA,NA,TRBJ2-5
CASSQFRVSQGNQPQHF,TGTGCCAGCAGCCAATTTCGGGTTTCGCAGGGCAACCAGCCCCAGCATTTT,TRBV3-1/TRBV3-2,NA,NA,TRBJ1-5
CASSLGRGRVGNQPQHF,TGTGCCAGCAGCTTAGGTCGCGGCAGGGTCGGCAATCAGCCCCAGCATTTT,TRBV11-2,NA,once,TRBJ1-5
CASSKQGRETQYF,TGTGCCAGCAGCAAACAGGGTAGGGAGACCCAGTACTTC,TRBV11-2,NA,once,TRBJ2-5
CASSLARGGTTSNQPQHF,TGTGCCAGCAGCTTGGCCCGTGGAGGGACCACGAGCAATCAGCCCCAGCATTTT,TRBV5-6,NA,NA,TRBJ1-5
CASSGGFTGELFF,TGTGCCAGTAGTGGGGGCTTCACCGGGGAGCTGTTTTTT,TRBV19,NA,NA,TRBJ2-2